These 3 T cell receptor beta chains originate from one sample sequenced in a study of blood T cells in healthy people across ages. It was with a sample-barcoded 5' primer and a J-beta primer mix that a second PCR of roughly 7 to 12 cycles was run. TCRdb reanalysed the 5' RACE reads using MiXCR and keeps one entry per CDR3 protein. This sample carries around 1,500,000 distinct CDR3 sequences, 28% of them seen once, and the ten largest clones take 7.7%. The sequenced sample was blood. The receptors derive from a woman in her twenties or thirties in good health.

This clonotype appeared a few times. The chain employs TRBV20-1 and TRBJ1-2; 8 bases line up with TRBD1. Germline V CDR1 and CDR2: DFQATT, SNEGSKA (reference sequence). Trimming removed 2 bases from V and 4 bases from J; junction bases left unmatched: 6. The CDR3 sequence is 14 residues long. The CDR3, as DNA: TGCAGTGCTAGAAGGCAGGGGGCTAGCTATGGCTACACCTTC. This gives the protein CSARRQGASYGYTF.

The chain uses TRBV6-1 and TRBJ1-6, with D unresolved. Germline CDR1 and CDR2: MNHNS and SASEGT. The CDR3 length is 14 residues. V lost 8 bases and J lost 5, with 13 bases in between. The chain's CDR3 is CASDAQLNNSPLHF. In DNA, the CDR3 is TGTGCCAGCGACGCACAGCTAAATAATTCACCCCTCCACTTT.

The V gene is TRBV11-2, the J gene TRBJ1-4; no reliable D call. CDR1 and CDR2 from the germline V gene are SGHAT and FQNNGV. V lost 3 bases to trimming and J lost 4 bases, with 15 bases between them. The CDR3 has 16 amino acids. The DNA of the CDR3 is TGTGCCAGCAGCTTGGGTTCGGGGAGCAATAATGAAAAACTGTTTTTT. Translated: CASSLGSGSNNEKLFF.